This T cell receptor (beta chain) was recovered during a study of post-analysis software for immune sequencing data. Every TCR beta cDNA library bore unique molecular identifiers. TCRdb re-derived calls from the PCR reads in MiXCR, one entry per CDR3 protein. In the table there are about 200,000 distinct CDR3 sequences, approximately 28% of which are singletons. CDR3 length: 14 amino acids. Germline-derived CDR1 and CDR2 are LGHDT and YNNKEL (reference sequence). Study results and caveats: Normalized Chao1 diversity was significantly lower in multiple sclerosis patients than in controls. TRBV5-6, TRBV5-1 and TRBV20-1 belonged to a set of roughly 5 TRBV segments that were more frequent in patients than controls.

As regards this clonotype: Its antigen is not identified. This may be a read error: a much more frequent sequence differs by one nucleotide.

The genes are TRBV3-1 and TRBJ2-1; D call uncertain. The source of this sequence is a girl under 18 with multiple sclerosis. Sequenced input: blood. The CDR3 region is CASSQAGGYNGQFF. CDR3 DNA: TGTGCCAGCAGCCAAGCGGGTGGTTACAATGGGCAGTTCTTC.